This T cell receptor (beta chain) was obtained from a study of shared clonotypes between healthy human individuals. Only in-frame clones appear in the TCRdb table, and some are missing; sequencing was by immunoSEQ multiplex PCR. The table includes about 1.5 million clones, 98% detected once. This CDR3 region has 14 residues. V was shortened by 3 bases and J by 5 bases, with 13 bases between the two germline ends. Germline V gene lookup returns CDR1 KGHSH and CDR2 LQKENI. Partitioning of CD4+ cells yielded a CD45RA+ naive subset and a CD45RA-negative memory subset. This TCR came from a man aged 25 to 45 in good health. The rearrangement joins TRBV18 to TRBJ1-2, with D possibly TRBD1 on 6 matching bases. The specimen was naive CD4+ T cells sorted from blood. Subset specified: CD45RA+ positively selected. The CDR3 region is CASSPRQGKYGYTF. The CDR3 nucleotides read TGTGCCAGCTCACCTAGGCAGGGGAAGTATGGCTACACCTTC.